The count of the clone carrying this T cell receptor (beta chain) is one. Germline V lookup: CDR1 KGHSH, CDR2 LQKENI. CDR3 length equals 13 residues. The germline V and J ends were trimmed by 10 bases and 5 bases, with 15 bases remaining between them. This specimen comes from a study of blood T cell repertoires in COVID-19. Study at large: Sources were T cells, B-cell-depleted T cells, or PBMCs; the material itself was cDNA or gDNA.

The table came from immunoSEQ multiplex PCR; TCRdb's copy has only in-frame clones and leaves some out. The data show roughly 250,000 clones, about 85% seen once. Enrolled during active infection, Seattle patients were then followed longitudinally. V and J are TRBV18 and TRBJ2-1, with D possibly being TRBD1 (6 bases). The clonotype was recovered from a human donor with COVID-19, enrolled during active disease. The donor label of this sample is uncertain. Sequencing was carried out using peripheral blood. CDR3 protein: CATSPGQNNEQFF. CDR3 coding DNA: TGTGCCACCTCCCCAGGACAGAACAATGAGCAGTTCTTC.